This TCR beta chain was found in a study of cytomegalovirus exposure and HLA in healthy donors. This clone was seen a few times. Antigen specificity is unknown. PCR primers comprised 60 Vbeta and 13 Jbeta primers. Here immunoSEQ multiplex PCR was the method, and the copy in TCRdb shows in-frame clones only, minus some. The sample yields approximately 100,000 clones, 84% seen once. Study-wide results and limits: DRB1 had the most TCR associations and HLA-C the fewest, a later analysis found, with rates varying by HLA locus. TCR beta sequences reportedly predicted the HLA-A and HLA-B alleles of most subjects accurately. Earlier analysis yielded a pattern in which most TCR beta V segments were productive about 90% or about 30% of the time.

This clonotype originated in a woman between 18 and 29 years old in good health and CMV-seronegative. Material for sequencing was PBMCs.

The CDR3 region has the DNA TGTGCCAGCAGTGACACAGGGGTGGCTGGAAACACCATATATTTT. As protein: CASSDTGVAGNTIYF. The J gene is TRBJ1-3, the V gene TRBV6-6; TRBD1 matches at 7 bases. Germline trimming cut 5 bases from V and 2 bases from J; bases unmatched to any gene: 6. The V gene's germline CDR1 is MNHNY and CDR2 SVGAGI (reference sequence). This CDR3 is built from 15 residues.